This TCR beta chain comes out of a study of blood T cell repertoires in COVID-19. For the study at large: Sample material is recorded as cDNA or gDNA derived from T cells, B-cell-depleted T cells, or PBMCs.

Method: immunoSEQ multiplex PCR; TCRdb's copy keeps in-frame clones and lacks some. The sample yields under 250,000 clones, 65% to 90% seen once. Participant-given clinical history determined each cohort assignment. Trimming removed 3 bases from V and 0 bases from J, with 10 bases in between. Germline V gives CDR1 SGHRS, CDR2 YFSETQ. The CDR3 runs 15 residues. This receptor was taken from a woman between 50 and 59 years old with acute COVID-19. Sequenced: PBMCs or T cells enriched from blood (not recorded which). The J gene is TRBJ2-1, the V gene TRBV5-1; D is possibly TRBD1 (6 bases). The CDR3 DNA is TGCGCCAGCAGCTCGGGACAAAGCTCCTACAATGAGCAGTTCTTC. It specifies CASSSGQSSYNEQFF.